This TCR beta chain comes out of a study of Ad26.COV2.S vaccination and SARS-CoV-2 variants. Per germline, CDR1 SGHAT and CDR2 FQNNGV. CDR3 length: 17 amino acids. Trimming shortened V by 2 bases and J by 2 bases, and 19 bases separated the two germline ends. Treatment reported: approximately 18 received Ad26.COV2.S at low or high dose, single or two shots; roughly 5 received placebo; per-sample allocation not given. Repertoires come from day 63 after the first vaccine or placebo injection. TCRdb's copy holds only in-frame clones and misses some; the assay was immunoSEQ multiplex PCR. The top ten hold 4.3% of the sample, which has a few hundred thousand clones, about 90% seen once. On this clone: The target antigen is unknown.

Points from the study as a whole: Non-spike TCR breadth did not differ much between vaccine and placebo recipients. Estimates derived from TCR breadth and depth analyses may have underestimated total T cell responses.

The TCR comes from a person aged 18 to 65 who received the Ad26.COV2.S COVID-19 vaccine or a placebo. The V gene is TRBV11-2, the J gene TRBJ2-7, with a tentative D call TRBD2 (6 bases). The material sequenced was peripheral blood, taken in a trial of Ad26.COV2.S vaccine versus placebo. This chain's CDR3 is CASSLLGLPPRAYEQYF. The CDR3 region has the DNA TGTGCCAGCAGCTTACTGGGACTCCCACCCCGGGCCTACGAGCAGTACTTC.